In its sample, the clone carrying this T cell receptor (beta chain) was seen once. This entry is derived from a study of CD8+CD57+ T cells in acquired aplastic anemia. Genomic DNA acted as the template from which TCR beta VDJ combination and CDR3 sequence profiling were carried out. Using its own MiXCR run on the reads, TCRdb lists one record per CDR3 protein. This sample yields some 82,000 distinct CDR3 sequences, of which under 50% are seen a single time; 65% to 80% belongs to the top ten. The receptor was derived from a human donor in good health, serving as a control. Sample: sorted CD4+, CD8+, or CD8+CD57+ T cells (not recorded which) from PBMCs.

The CDR3 DNA reads as TGTGCCAGCAATCCCCGATGGCAGGGGGACACAGATACGCAGTATTTT. Translating gives CASNPRWQGDTDTQYF. The rearrangement joins TRBV27 to TRBJ2-3; 7 bases fit TRBD1. The CDR3 spans 16 residues. The trim removed 7 bases at V and 2 bases at J, leaving 12 bases unmatched. Germline values: CDR1 MNHEY, CDR2 SMNVEV (reference sequence).